Listed below are T cell receptor beta chains from one sample, sequenced in a study of blood T cell repertoires in COVID-19. The assay was immunoSEQ multiplex PCR, and TCRdb's table has in-frame clones only and misses some. The sample has roughly 380,000 clones; 81% are singletons. Sequencing was carried out using peripheral blood. These receptors were taken from a human donor with acute or convalescent COVID-19. The donor label of this sample is uncertain. The CDR3 runs from the conserved cysteine through the conserved F or W. Each record gives: CDR3 length, D gene, clone size, J gene, V gene, CDR3 protein, CDR3 DNA. A D gene is named only where the DNA matches it firmly. Expanded clones get a size class; other rows say once, few or many, or leave the size out.

cdr3_length: 14; d_call: -; clone_size: -; j_call: TRBJ2-7; v_call: TRBV5-6; cdr3_aa: CASSLGRVPLEQYF; cdr3_nt: TGTGCCAGCAGCTTAGGCCGGGTGCCGCTCGAGCAGTACTTC
cdr3_length: 16; d_call: TRBD1; clone_size: -; j_call: TRBJ1-4; v_call: TRBV19; cdr3_aa: CASSRSYRGGWEKLFF; cdr3_nt: TGTGCCAGTAGTAGATCTTACAGGGGCGGTTGGGAAAAACTGTTTTTT
cdr3_length: 16; d_call: TRBD1; clone_size: -; j_call: TRBJ1-1; v_call: TRBV5-4; cdr3_aa: CASSRGQGVMNTEAFF; cdr3_nt: TGTGCCAGCAGCAGAGGACAGGGTGTTATGAACACTGAAGCTTTCTTT
cdr3_length: 16; d_call: TRBD1; clone_size: -; j_call: TRBJ1-1; v_call: TRBV6-1; cdr3_aa: CASSADRGISNTEAFF; cdr3_nt: TGTGCCAGCAGTGCAGACAGGGGAATTTCGAACACTGAAGCTTTCTTT
cdr3_length: 12; d_call: -; clone_size: -; j_call: TRBJ1-4; v_call: TRBV6-5; cdr3_aa: CASRRDLGKLFF; cdr3_nt: TGTGCCAGCAGGAGGGACTTGGGAAAACTGTTTTTT
cdr3_length: 18; d_call: TRBD2; clone_size: -; j_call: TRBJ2-1; v_call: TRBV3-1/TRBV3-2; cdr3_aa: CASSQARWGTSGSAQRFF; cdr3_nt: TGTGCCAGCAGCCAAGCAAGGTGGGGGACTAGCGGGAGTGCTCAGCGGTTCTTC
cdr3_length: 18; d_call: TRBD2; clone_size: once; j_call: TRBJ2-5; v_call: TRBV2; cdr3_aa: CASSEFRGSGGAKETQYF; cdr3_nt: TGTGCCAGCAGTGAATTTCGCGGCAGCGGGGGGGCGAAAGAGACCCAGTACTTC
cdr3_length: 15; d_call: TRBD2; clone_size: -; j_call: TRBJ2-3; v_call: TRBV7-8; cdr3_aa: CASSLSPPAGDTQYF; cdr3_nt: TGTGCCAGCAGCTTATCTCCCCCAGCGGGGGATACGCAGTATTTT
cdr3_length: 13; d_call: -; clone_size: -; j_call: TRBJ2-4; v_call: TRBV5-5; cdr3_aa: CASSWTSPDIQYF; cdr3_nt: TGTGCCAGCAGCTGGACTTCGCCGGACATTCAGTACTTC
cdr3_length: 13; d_call: -; clone_size: -; j_call: TRBJ2-7; v_call: TRBV25-1; cdr3_aa: CASSDPGQGEQYF; cdr3_nt: TGTGCCAGCAGTGACCCGGGCCAGGGGGAGCAGTACTTC
cdr3_length: 14; d_call: TRBD2; clone_size: once; j_call: TRBJ2-7; v_call: TRBV3-1/TRBV3-2; cdr3_aa: CASSPSGAPYEQYF; cdr3_nt: TGTGCCAGCAGCCCTAGCGGGGCTCCCTACGAGCAGTACTTC
cdr3_length: 14; d_call: -; clone_size: -; j_call: TRBJ1-2; v_call: TRBV11-2; cdr3_aa: CASSLGTGVYGYTF; cdr3_nt: TGTGCCAGCAGCTTAGGGACCGGGGTATATGGCTACACCTTC
cdr3_length: 15; d_call: -; clone_size: -; j_call: TRBJ1-2; v_call: TRBV6-2/TRBV6-3; cdr3_aa: CASSYPGTSNYGYTF; cdr3_nt: TGTGCCAGCAGTTACCCCGGGACATCTAACTATGGCTACACCTTC
cdr3_length: 12; d_call: TRBD1; clone_size: few; j_call: TRBJ1-1; v_call: TRBV5-1; cdr3_aa: CASGKTGGSAFF; cdr3_nt: TGCGCCAGCGGAAAAACAGGGGGTAGCGCTTTCTTT
cdr3_length: 16; d_call: TRBD1; clone_size: -; j_call: TRBJ1-5; v_call: TRBV5-1; cdr3_aa: CASSPLDRESNQPQHF; cdr3_nt: TGCGCCAGCAGCCCCCTGGACAGGGAGAGCAATCAGCCCCAGCATTTT
cdr3_length: 15; d_call: -; clone_size: -; j_call: TRBJ2-7; v_call: TRBV7-8; cdr3_aa: CASSQQPLQGYEQYF; cdr3_nt: TGTGCCAGCAGCCAACAGCCCTTACAGGGATACGAGCAGTACTTC
cdr3_length: 18; d_call: -; clone_size: once; j_call: TRBJ2-5; v_call: TRBV7-9; cdr3_aa: CASSLGLLRTERTETQYF; cdr3_nt: TGTGCCAGCAGCTTAGGGCTGCTGCGGACAGAGAGAACAGAGACCCAGTACTTC
cdr3_length: 14; d_call: -; clone_size: -; j_call: TRBJ1-1; v_call: TRBV6-1; cdr3_aa: CASSERREYTEAFF; cdr3_nt: TGTGCCAGCAGTGAGAGGCGGGAATACACTGAAGCTTTCTTT
cdr3_length: 14; d_call: -; clone_size: -; j_call: TRBJ1-1; v_call: TRBV6-5; cdr3_aa: CASRTPTGRTEAFF; cdr3_nt: TGTGCCAGCAGGACCCCTACAGGGCGCACTGAAGCTTTCTTT
cdr3_length: 15; d_call: -; clone_size: -; j_call: TRBJ1-1; v_call: TRBV2; cdr3_aa: CASSQIRGWNTEAFF; cdr3_nt: TGTGCCAGCAGCCAAATCAGGGGATGGAACACTGAAGCTTTCTTT
cdr3_length: 14; d_call: TRBD2; clone_size: few; j_call: TRBJ2-1; v_call: TRBV5-1; cdr3_aa: CASGRGGNNNEQFF; cdr3_nt: TGCGCCAGCGGCCGGGGGGGCAACAACAATGAGCAGTTCTTC
cdr3_length: 14; d_call: -; clone_size: -; j_call: TRBJ2-5; v_call: TRBV3-1/TRBV3-2; cdr3_aa: CASSQRDNQETQYF; cdr3_nt: TGTGCCAGCAGCCAGAGGGACAACCAAGAGACCCAGTACTTC
cdr3_length: 15; d_call: TRBD2; clone_size: -; j_call: TRBJ2-1; v_call: TRBV27; cdr3_aa: CASSSQRGSWNEQFF; cdr3_nt: TGTGCCAGCAGTTCCCAGCGCGGGAGTTGGAATGAGCAGTTCTTC
cdr3_length: 15; d_call: -; clone_size: -; j_call: TRBJ1-6; v_call: TRBV5-5; cdr3_aa: CASSLHGTNNSPLHF; cdr3_nt: TGTGCCAGCAGCTTGCACGGGACTAATAATTCACCCCTCCACTTT
cdr3_length: 12; d_call: -; clone_size: -; j_call: TRBJ1-1; v_call: TRBV11-2; cdr3_aa: CASSSGPRKAFF; cdr3_nt: TGTGCCAGCAGCTCAGGGCCCCGTAAAGCTTTCTTT
cdr3_length: 16; d_call: TRBD1; clone_size: once; j_call: TRBJ1-5; v_call: TRBV19; cdr3_aa: CASSLRQGHSNQPQHF; cdr3_nt: TGTGCCAGTAGCCTCCGACAGGGACATAGCAATCAGCCCCAGCATTTT
cdr3_length: 17; d_call: -; clone_size: -; j_call: TRBJ2-7; v_call: TRBV5-1; cdr3_aa: CASSLYSAGVSKVEQYF; cdr3_nt: TGCGCCAGCAGCTTGTACTCCGCCGGGGTGAGTAAGGTCGAGCAGTACTTC
cdr3_length: 15; d_call: TRBD2; clone_size: -; j_call: TRBJ2-7; v_call: TRBV28; cdr3_aa: CASSLSGGSAYEQYF; cdr3_nt: TGTGCCAGCAGCCTCTCGGGGGGGTCCGCCTACGAGCAGTACTTC